One and the same sample provided the 15 T cell receptor beta chains below, sequenced in a study of PD-1 blockade in classical Hodgkin lymphoma. Profiled with immunoSEQ multiplex PCR; TCRdb holds only in-frame clones, not every one. This table holds approximately 65,000 clones, under 95% found once. As to time point: cycle 4 day 1 (C4D1), after about 6 weeks of nivolumab. Every single patient, without exception, relapsed after autologous stem cell transplantation, and brentuximab vedotin exposure varied. Sample: peripheral blood mononuclear cells (PBMCs), taken before the fourth cycle of nivolumab. These receptors all stem from a human donor with classical Hodgkin lymphoma.

This clone was counted between two and nine times. The rearrangement uses TRBV7-9 and TRBJ1-2; unclear D gene. The V end lost 1 base, the J end lost 2 bases, and 11 bases lay between the germline ends. The germline V gene has CDR1 SEHNR and CDR2 FQNEAQ (reference sequence). The CDR3 totals 15 residues. This chain's CDR3 is CASSLDSTVNYGYTF. The CDR3 DNA reads TGTGCCAGCAGCTTAGACTCGACGGTCAACTATGGCTACACCTTC.

The chain joins TRBV6-6 to TRBJ2-5, with D uncertain. This CDR3 spans 15 amino acids. V shed 5 bases and J shed 5 bases, with 18 bases lying between them. Germline V gene lookup returns CDR1 MNHNY and CDR2 SVGAGI (reference sequence). The CDR3 coding sequence is TGTGCCAGCAGTGGTCGACGGCCGTACGGGGAGACCCAGTACTTC. Translation gives CASSGRRPYGETQYF.

The gene calls are TRBV6-1 and TRBJ1-2; D unclear. This CDR3 has 12 amino acids. V was trimmed by 5 bases and J by 4 bases, leaving 8 bases between them. Germline V gives CDR1 MNHNS, CDR2 SASEGT. The CDR3, as DNA: TGTGCCAGCAGTTCCCCCCGCTATGGCTACACCTTC. This translates into CASSSPRYGYTF.

This clone is a singleton in its sample. This chain joins TRBV20-1 and TRBJ1-2, with D possibly being TRBD1 (6 bases). Germline loops: CDR1 DFQATT, CDR2 SNEGSKA (reference sequence). The CDR3 length is 11 residues. Trimming cost V 1 base and J 8 bases, with 8 bases left between them. CDR3 sequence: CSARGRGGYTF. In nucleotides, the CDR3 is TGCAGTGCTAGAGGAAGGGGGGGCTACACCTTC.

The chain links TRBV2 to TRBJ1-6; D gene unclear. Germline V gene data show CDR1 as SNHLY and CDR2 as FYNNEI. The CDR3 consists of 15 residues. V gave up 2 bases and J gave up 2 bases, with 7 bases separating them. The CDR3 region has the DNA TGTGCCAGCAGTGAACTGGGCCCCTATAATTCACCCCTCCACTTT. The encoded protein is CASSELGPYNSPLHF. The full variable domain, completed using reference TRBV2 and TRBJ1-6, is EPEVTQTPSHQVTQMGQEVILRCVPISNHLYFYWYRQILGQKVEFLVSFYNNEISEKSEIFDDQFSVERPDGSNFTLKIRSTKLEDSAMYFCASSELGPYNSPLHFGNGTRLTVT.

The chain has TRBV5-8 and TRBJ1-1; D not certain. Germline V CDR1 and CDR2: SGHTS, YDEGEE. Deletions cut 0 bases from V and 9 bases from J, with 15 bases between. The CDR3 contains 14 residues. CDR3 nucleotides: TGTGCCAGCAGCTTGGGTAGTCAGTCCCCGCAAGCTTTCTTT. Translated, it gives CASSLGSQSPQAFF.

The chain recombines TRBV5-1 with TRBJ2-7; no clear D gene. CDR3 length: 14 amino acids. Per germline, CDR1 SGHRS and CDR2 YFSETQ. Between the trimmed V and J ends, which lost 2 bases and 4 bases, there was a span of 13 bases. The DNA for the CDR3 is TGCGCCAGCAGCTTAATTGTGGGATCATACGAGCAGTACTTC. It encodes CASSLIVGSYEQYF.

This sequence joins TRBV10-2 and TRBJ2-3; a possible D gene is TRBD1 (5 bases). Deletions cut 7 bases from V and 4 bases from J, with 12 bases between. Germline V CDR1 and CDR2: WSHSY, SAAADI. The CDR3 runs to 13 residues. As DNA, the CDR3 is TGCGCCAGCAACTCTGACAGTCCAGATACGCAGTATTTT. Its protein product is CASNSDSPDTQYF.

CDR3 region: CASSLPGVEQFF. The CDR3 nucleotides read TGTGCCAGCAGCCTACCGGGAGTAGAGCAGTTCTTC. The chain combines TRBV7-8 with TRBJ2-1, with D maybe TRBD2 (6 bases). Trimming took off 5 bases at V and 10 bases at J, with 12 bases between the two ends. Germline CDR1 is SGHVS and CDR2 is FQNEAQ. The CDR3 has 12 amino acids.

The gene calls are TRBV5-1 and TRBJ1-2; D possibly corresponds to TRBD1 (6 bases). V lost 4 bases to trimming and J lost 1 base, with 14 bases between them. This CDR3 region has 15 residues. Germline V CDR1 and CDR2: SGHRS, YFSETQ. The CDR3 DNA reads as TGCGCCAGCAGCCCTCAGGGGTTTCATAACTATGGCTACACCTTC. Its protein product is CASSPQGFHNYGYTF.

The V gene is TRBV5-6, the J gene TRBJ2-1; possible D gene TRBD1, 5 bases. Germline CDR1 reads SGHDT; CDR2 reads YYEEEE. V was trimmed by 4 bases and J by 10 bases, leaving 9 bases between them. The CDR3 has 11 amino acids. As DNA, the CDR3 is TGTGCCAGCAGCATAACAGGAGAGCAGTTCTTC. Its translation is CASSITGEQFF.

This chain connects TRBV7-6 to TRBJ2-1, with TRBD2 identical over 9 bases. V lost 11 bases and J lost 5; bases outside the gene matches: 13. Germline CDR1 reads SGHVS; CDR2 reads FNYEAQ. The CDR3 loop spans 15 amino acids. The CDR3 sequence is CASAAGGGADNEQFF. In nucleotides, the CDR3 is TGTGCCTCCGCGGCAGGCGGGGGGGCGGACAATGAGCAGTTCTTC.

The chain carries TRBV15 and TRBJ1-2; perhaps TRBD1 as D (5 bases). V dropped 0 bases and J dropped 7 bases, with 15 bases sitting between them. Germline values: CDR1 LNHNV, CDR2 YYDKDF (reference sequence). The CDR3 is 15 amino acids. The CDR3 sequence is CATSRDLGGQGGYTF. DNA of the CDR3: TGTGCCACCAGCAGAGATCTGGGGGGTCAGGGTGGCTACACCTTC. The full variable domain, rest sourced from reference TRBV15 and TRBJ1-2, is DAMVIQNPRYQVTQFGKPVTLSCSQTLNHNVMYWYQQKSSQAPKLLFHYYDKDFNNEADTPDNFQSRRPNTSFCFLDIRSPGLGDTAMYLCATSRDLGGQGGYTFGSGTRLTVV.

V usage is TRBV13 and J usage is TRBJ1-1, with D maybe TRBD1 (5 bases). V shed 6 bases and J shed 0 bases, with 5 bases lying between them. Germline V lookup: CDR1 PRHDT, CDR2 FYEKMQ (reference sequence). The CDR3 is made up of 12 amino acids. The CDR3 region has the DNA TGTGCCAGCAGGGACATGAACACTGAAGCTTTCTTT. Translation gives CASRDMNTEAFF.

The chain joins TRBV30 to TRBJ1-5; D is uncertain. This CDR3 comprises 15 residues. Germline V gene lookup returns CDR1 GTSNPN and CDR2 SVGIG (reference sequence). V was shortened by 0 bases and J by 7 bases, with 16 bases between the two germline ends. The CDR3, as DNA: TGTGCCTGGAGTGTACGGACCACAAAGACGCAGCCCCAGCATTTT. Protein: CAWSVRTTKTQPQHF.